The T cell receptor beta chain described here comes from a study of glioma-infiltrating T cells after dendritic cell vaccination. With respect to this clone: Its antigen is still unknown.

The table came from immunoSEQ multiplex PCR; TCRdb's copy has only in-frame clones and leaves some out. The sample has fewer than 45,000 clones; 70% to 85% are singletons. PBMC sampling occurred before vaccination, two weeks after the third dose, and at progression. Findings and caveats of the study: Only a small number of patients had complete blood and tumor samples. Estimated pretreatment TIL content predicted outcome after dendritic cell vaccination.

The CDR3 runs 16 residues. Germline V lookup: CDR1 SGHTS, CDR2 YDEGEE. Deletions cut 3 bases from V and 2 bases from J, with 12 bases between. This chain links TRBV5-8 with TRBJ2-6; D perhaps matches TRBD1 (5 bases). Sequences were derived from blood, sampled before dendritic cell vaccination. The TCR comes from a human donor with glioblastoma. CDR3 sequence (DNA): TGTGCCAGCAGCTCGTTCCAGGGTACTGGGGCCAACGTCCTGACTTTC. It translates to CASSSFQGTGANVLTF.